Included here is one TCR beta chain sequence, with context. This clonotype was detected only a few times. This clone's antigen is unknown. Within one base of it there is no much larger clone, and no base qualities were kept. This record belongs to a study of T cells after yellow fever vaccination (dated by TCRdb to about 2019). Context from the whole study: The SMART-Seq v4 Ultra Low Input RNA kit was used to prepare libraries from fractions with low cell numbers. Blood was collected at multiple timepoints before and after primary and secondary immunization, and bulk PBMC replicates and cell subsets were isolated. Bulk TCR alpha and beta repertoires were sequenced longitudinally to track T-cell clones before and after primary and booster YFV17D yellow fever vaccination. Two healthy male donors, one aged 18 to 30 and one aged 30 to 40 years, made up the cohort.

The treatment or condition tag for this specimen amounts to: live attenuated yellow fever vaccine strain. PBMCs were isolated from peripheral blood using a standard Ficoll-Paque protocol. Dynabeads CD4 and CD8 positive selection kits were used to isolate the CD4 and CD8 T-cell fractions. RNA was extracted with TriZol from bulk PBMCs, CD4 and CD8 fractions, and dextramer-positive and dextramer-negative fractions. The CDR3 has 14 amino acids, counting the end cysteine and phenylalanine. CDR3 DNA is the only sequence kept; it has 42 bases, read in frame from the first base. The germline V gene (reference sequence) sets CDR1 to DFQATT and CDR2 to SNEGSKA. Trimming takes 6 bases off V and 4 bases off J; junction bases not matched to a gene: 9. Instrument used: Illumina NovaSeq 6000. TCR cDNA was synthesized by 5'RACE template switching, which introduced a universal primer site and unique molecular identifiers. Priming for cDNA synthesis came from both the TCR alpha and TCR beta constant segments. Two PCR steps were used to amplify libraries, with sample barcodes and sequencing adapters being added in the second step. Sequencing of libraries was performed on Illumina HiSeq 2500 (2x100 bp) or NovaSeq (2x150 bp). On the study's bioinformatics: MIGEC was used to demultiplex reads and collapse the reads into UMI consensus sequences, and MiXCR was used for V(D)J alignment. Clonotypes responding to the vaccine were identified with edgeR on replicate PBMC samples, with the criteria of FDR below 0.01 and a log2 fold change above 5 up to day 15. Bulk clonotypes were assigned CD4 or CD8 identity according to which sequenced CD4 or CD8 repertoire held them at higher abundance. TCRdb cleaned the public reads at Q25 with fastp, built clones with MiXCR and kept in-frame beta chains. Rows with one shared CDR3 protein collapse into an entry with the most common genes and DNA. The V and J calls here are based on TCRdb, not the publication. The sample table lists hundreds of thousands of distinct CDR3 sequences, under 15% of them with a count of one. Jointly, the top ten make up roughly 3.1% of the sample.

What the authors observed across the whole study: Compared with the primary T-cell response, the secondary T-cell response was weaker but faster, peaking on day 5 rather than day 15. Only two donors were included in the study, so the extent to which the findings can be generalized is limited. A small fraction of clonotypes appeared in both the CD4 and CD8 compartments, likely as a result of convergent recombination. Because abundant contaminating clonotypes from the bulk population could be contained in FACS-sorted repertoires, computational filtering was required. After the booster, most clones that had expanded after primary vaccination were detected again (around 96% of CD4 and more than 80% of CD8), suggesting broad maintenance of memory.

The source material was CD4+ T cells sorted from PBMCs, sampled 15 days after the yellow fever booster vaccination. The TCR comes from a young man who received the YFV17D yellow fever vaccine. The sequence joins TRBV20-1 to TRBJ2-1, with 7 junctional bases fitting TRBD1. The DNA sequence reads TGCAGTGCGGGTCCCGGGACAGCTTACAATGAGCAGTTCTTC. Translated, this gives CSAGPGTAYNEQFF.